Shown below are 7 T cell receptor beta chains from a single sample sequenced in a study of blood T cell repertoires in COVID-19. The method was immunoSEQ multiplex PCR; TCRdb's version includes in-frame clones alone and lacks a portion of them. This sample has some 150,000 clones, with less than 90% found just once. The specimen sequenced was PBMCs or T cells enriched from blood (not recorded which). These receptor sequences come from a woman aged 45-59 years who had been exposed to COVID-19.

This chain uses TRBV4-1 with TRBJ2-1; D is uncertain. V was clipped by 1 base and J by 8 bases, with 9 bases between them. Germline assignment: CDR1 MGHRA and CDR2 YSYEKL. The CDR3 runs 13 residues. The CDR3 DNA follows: TGCGCCAGCAGCCAAGGATCGGTCGATGAGCAGTTCTTC. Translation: CASSQGSVDEQFF.

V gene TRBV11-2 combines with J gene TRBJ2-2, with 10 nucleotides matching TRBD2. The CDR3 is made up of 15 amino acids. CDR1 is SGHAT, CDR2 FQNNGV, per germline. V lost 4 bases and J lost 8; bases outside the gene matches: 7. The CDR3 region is CASSSSGRGKGELFF. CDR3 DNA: TGTGCCAGCAGCTCCAGCGGGAGGGGGAAAGGGGAGCTGTTTTTT.

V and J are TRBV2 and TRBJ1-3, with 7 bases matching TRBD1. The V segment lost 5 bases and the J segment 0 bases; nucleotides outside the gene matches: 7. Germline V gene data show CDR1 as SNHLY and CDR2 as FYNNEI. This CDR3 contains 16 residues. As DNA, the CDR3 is TGTGCCAGCAGTTCACAGGGGTCCATCTCTGGAAACACCATATATTTT. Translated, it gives CASSSQGSISGNTIYF.

The CDR3 protein is CASSPGTSGGPYNEQFF. The CDR3 bases are TGCGCCAGCAGCCCCGGGACTAGCGGGGGGCCCTACAATGAGCAGTTCTTC. The chain joins TRBV5-1 to TRBJ2-1, with 15 bases that match TRBD2. The CDR3 length is 17 residues. Germline CDR1 reads SGHRS; CDR2 reads YFSETQ. J lost 2 bases, V lost 4 bases, and 4 bases had no gene match.

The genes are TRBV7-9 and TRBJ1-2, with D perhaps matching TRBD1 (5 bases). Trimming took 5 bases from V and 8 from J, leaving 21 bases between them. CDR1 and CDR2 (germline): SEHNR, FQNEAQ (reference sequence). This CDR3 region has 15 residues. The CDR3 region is CASSPLEPWRGGYTF. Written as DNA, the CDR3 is TGTGCCAGCAGCCCACTAGAGCCTTGGAGGGGCGGCTACACCTTC.

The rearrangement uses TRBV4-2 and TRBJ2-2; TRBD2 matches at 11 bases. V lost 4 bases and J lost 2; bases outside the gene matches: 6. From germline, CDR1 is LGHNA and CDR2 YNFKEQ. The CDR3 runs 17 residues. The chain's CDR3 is CASSRQGLAENTGELFF. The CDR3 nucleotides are TGTGCCAGCAGCCGACAGGGACTAGCGGAAAACACCGGGGAGCTGTTTTTT.

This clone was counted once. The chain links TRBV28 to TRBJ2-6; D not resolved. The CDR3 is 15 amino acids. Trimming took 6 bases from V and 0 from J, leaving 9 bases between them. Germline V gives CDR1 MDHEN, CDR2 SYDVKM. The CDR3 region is CASSPQFSGANVLTF. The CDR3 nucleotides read TGTGCCAGCAGCCCGCAGTTCTCTGGGGCCAACGTCCTGACTTTC. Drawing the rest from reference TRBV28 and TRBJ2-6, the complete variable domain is DVKVTQSSRYLVKRTGEKVFLECVQDMDHENMFWYRQDPGLGLRLIYFSYDVKMKEKGDIPEGYSVSREKKERFSLILESASTNQTSMYLCASSPQFSGANVLTFGAGSRLTVL.